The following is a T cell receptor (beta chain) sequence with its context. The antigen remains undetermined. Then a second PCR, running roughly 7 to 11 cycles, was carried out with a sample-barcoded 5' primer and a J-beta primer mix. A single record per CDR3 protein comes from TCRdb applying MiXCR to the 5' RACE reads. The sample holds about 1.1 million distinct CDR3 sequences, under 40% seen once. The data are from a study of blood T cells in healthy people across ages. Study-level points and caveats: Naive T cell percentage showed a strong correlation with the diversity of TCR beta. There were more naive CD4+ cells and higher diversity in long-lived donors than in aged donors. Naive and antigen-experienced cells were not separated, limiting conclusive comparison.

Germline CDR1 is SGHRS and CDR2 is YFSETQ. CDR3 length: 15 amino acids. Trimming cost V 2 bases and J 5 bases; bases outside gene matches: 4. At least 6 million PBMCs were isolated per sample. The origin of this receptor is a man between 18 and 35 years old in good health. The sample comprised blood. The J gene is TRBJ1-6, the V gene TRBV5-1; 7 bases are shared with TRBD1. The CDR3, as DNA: TGCGCCAGCAGCTTTACAGGGGACAATAATTCACCCCTCCACTTT. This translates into CASSFTGDNNSPLHF. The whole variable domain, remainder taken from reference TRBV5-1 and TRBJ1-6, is KAGVTQTPRYLIKTRGQQVTLSCSPISGHRSVSWYQQTPGQGLQFLFEYFSETQRNKGNFPGRFSGRQFSNSRSEMNVSTLELGDSALYLCASSFTGDNNSPLHFGNGTRLTVT.